Reported below is one T cell receptor (beta chain). Its antigen is not identified. The data originate from a study of shared clonotypes between healthy human individuals. Overall study context: Used for every donor were three CD4 naive, three CD4 memory, two CD8 naive and one CD8 memory plate.

Points from the study as a whole: It was anticipated that sequencing depth would influence how many clonotypes donors shared. The sharing of approximately 5.1% of naive CD4 clonotypes was seen across a few donors.

The CDR3 runs 17 residues. Between the trimmed V and J ends, which lost 3 bases and 0 bases, there was a span of 15 bases. Germline V lookup: CDR1 SGHTA, CDR2 FQGNSA. Running of the assay took place at deep level. Measured with immunoSEQ multiplex PCR; TCRdb has only the in-frame clones, and not every one. The repertoire holds roughly 1,100,000 clones, about 76% seen once, with 1.2% to 1.5% in the top ten. The sample was memory CD4+ T cells sorted from blood. Subset in this sample: CD45RA-negative fraction. The chain uses TRBV7-2 and TRBJ1-3; tentative D call: TRBD1 (6 bases). The sequence derives from a man younger than 35 in good health. In DNA, the CDR3 is TGTGCCAGCAGCTTGGAGACAGGCAGACGCTCTGGAAACACCATATATTTT. Encoded protein: CASSLETGRRSGNTIYF.